The 25 T cell receptor beta chains listed next were all sequenced from one sample in a study of T cell changes during pregnancy in multiple sclerosis (dated by TCRdb to about 2019). Library creation used the immunoSEQ multiplex PCR assay. The table was pulled from immuneACCESS by TCRdb, which kept in-frame rearrangements only. Such tables lose some clones; where checked, under half of the loss comes from unresolved V genes, and the rest has no known cause. The sample has approximately 49,000 clones on record, almost 95% of them singletons. The ten largest account for about 0.99% of the sample. The sample consisted of peripheral blood, taken after pregnancy. These receptors all come from a female donor with multiple sclerosis, enrolled in a pregnancy study.

V gene TRBV4-1 combines with J gene TRBJ1-3; weak D call: TRBD1 (5 bases). Trimming removed 1 base at V and 4 bases at J, with 11 bases between. CDR1 MGHRA and CDR2 YSYEKL come from the germline V gene. The CDR3 totals 15 residues. The CDR3 reads CASSQVAGSGNTIYF. The CDR3 DNA follows: TGCGCCAGCAGCCAAGTGGCAGGGTCCGGAAACACCATATATTTT.

The V call is TRBV5-4, the J call TRBJ2-7, with TRBD1 matching 10 bases. The V gene's germline CDR1 is SGHNT and CDR2 YYREEE (reference sequence). Unmatched junction bases numbered 14, after V lost 4 bases and J lost 4 bases. This CDR3 spans 17 amino acids. CDR3 amino acids: CASSKGDRGRFGYEQYF. As DNA, the CDR3 is TGTGCCAGCAGCAAAGGCGACAGGGGGCGCTTCGGTTACGAGCAGTACTTC.

The rearrangement links TRBV5-1 to TRBJ1-6; 7 positions agree with TRBD1. Germline V CDR1 and CDR2: SGHRS, YFSETQ. V lost 4 bases and J lost 8; bases outside the gene matches: 6. This CDR3 comprises 14 residues. The CDR3 nucleotides read TGCGCCAGCAGCCCATCCACAGGGGATTCACCCCTCCACTTT. Protein: CASSPSTGDSPLHF. The full variable domain, its missing parts supplied by reference TRBV5-1 and TRBJ1-6, is KAGVTQTPRYLIKTRGQQVTLSCSPISGHRSVSWYQQTPGQGLQFLFEYFSETQRNKGNFPGRFSGRQFSNSRSEMNVSTLELGDSALYLCASSPSTGDSPLHFGNGTRLTVT.

The V and J genes are TRBV25-1 and TRBJ2-1; 13 bases fit TRBD2. CDR1 is MGHDK, CDR2 SYGVNS, per germline. This CDR3 spans 16 amino acids. Trimming at V came to 6 bases and at J to 8 bases, leaving 10 bases not matched to a gene. Here the CDR3 reads CASRLLTSGGTDEQFF. The CDR3 region has the DNA TGTGCCAGCAGGCTTCTGACTAGCGGGGGGACGGATGAGCAGTTCTTC.

The chain couples TRBV5-8 to TRBJ2-1, with 9 bases fitting TRBD1. Per the germline V gene, CDR1 is SGHTS and CDR2 is YDEGEE. CDR3 size: 16 residues. The V segment lost 4 bases and the J segment 0 bases; nucleotides outside the gene matches: 5. CDR3 loop: CASSTGTGPSYNEQFF. The CDR3 DNA sequence: TGTGCCAGCAGCACCGGGACAGGGCCCTCCTACAATGAGCAGTTCTTC.

This rearrangement joins TRBV25-1 to TRBJ1-1, with D unresolved. V was trimmed by 4 bases and J by 6 bases, leaving 9 bases between them. The CDR3 length is 12 residues. The germline CDR1 and CDR2 sequences are MGHDK and SYGVNS. The DNA for the CDR3 is TGTGCCAGCAGTGCAAGCGGGGCTGAAGCTTTCTTT. Translated, it gives CASSASGAEAFF.

The genes are TRBV2 and TRBJ2-5; weak D call: TRBD1 (5 bases). V dropped 0 bases and J dropped 5 bases, with 13 bases sitting between them. The germline gives CDR1 SNHLY, CDR2 FYNNEI. The CDR3 loop spans 15 amino acids. CDR3 DNA: TGTGCCAGCAGTGAAGCGACGGACACGCGGGAGACCCAGTACTTC. Encoded protein: CASSEATDTRETQYF.

The chain employs TRBV9 and TRBJ1-2; weak D call: TRBD1 (6 bases). The CDR3 loop spans 15 amino acids. Looked up from germline, CDR1 is SGDLS and CDR2 is YYNGEE. With 3 bases removed from V and 2 bases from J, the gap between germline ends came to 14 bases. CDR3 residues: CASSARDTMNYGYTF. CDR3 DNA sequence: TGTGCCAGCAGCGCCCGGGACACAATGAACTATGGCTACACCTTC.

The J gene is TRBJ1-5, the V gene TRBV2; no firm D call. The V gene lost 4 bases and the J gene lost 2 bases, with 9 bases spanning the gap. The germline CDR1 and CDR2 sequences are SNHLY and FYNNEI. The length of the CDR3 is 14 residues. This chain's CDR3 is CASSASSGNQPQHF. As DNA, the CDR3 is TGTGCCAGCAGTGCAAGCTCTGGCAATCAGCCCCAGCATTTT. Together with reference TRBV2 and TRBJ1-5, the CDR3 gives the full variable domain: EPEVTQTPSHQVTQMGQEVILRCVPISNHLYFYWYRQILGQKVEFLVSFYNNEISEKSEIFDDQFSVERPDGSNFTLKIRSTKLEDSAMYFCASSASSGNQPQHFGDGTRLSIL.

The CDR3 DNA follows: TGCGCCAGCAGCCAAGATCCTAGCGGGGGTCTCGGCATCAATGAGCAGTTCTTC. Protein sequence: CASSQDPSGGLGINEQFF. The rearrangement joins TRBV4-3 to TRBJ2-1; 10 bases agree with TRBD2. The CDR3 loop spans 18 amino acids. J lost 6 bases, V lost 0 bases, and 11 bases had no gene match. Germline V lookup: CDR1 LGHNA, CDR2 YSLEER.

The chain has TRBV11-2 and TRBJ2-2, with D perhaps matching TRBD1 (6 bases). Between the trimmed V and J ends, which lost 8 bases and 4 bases, there was a span of 17 bases. CDR3 length: 15 residues. The germline V gene has CDR1 SGHAT and CDR2 FQNNGV. The CDR3 loop is CASATRSRGTGELFF. For the CDR3, the DNA is TGTGCCAGCGCCACTCGGTCCAGGGGCACCGGGGAGCTGTTTTTT.

The DNA of the CDR3 is TGTGCCAGCATCGAGACAGGGATTGGCAACACTGAAGCTTTCTTT. This translates into CASIETGIGNTEAFF. This rearrangement joins TRBV2 to TRBJ1-1, with TRBD1 matching over 7 bases. The CDR3 runs to 15 residues. J was trimmed by 2 bases and V by 7 bases; bases with no gene match: 10. Germline-derived CDR1 and CDR2 are SNHLY and FYNNEI.

This clone was found once. V is TRBV11-3 and J is TRBJ2-3, with unresolved D. V was shortened by 1 base and J by 2 bases, with 7 bases between the two germline ends. CDR1 and CDR2 (germline): SGHNT, YENEEA. This CDR3 is built from 14 residues. The CDR3: CASSLGGNTDTQYF. The DNA for the CDR3 is TGTGCCAGCAGCTTAGGAGGTAACACAGATACGCAGTATTTT.

The chain combines TRBV6-6 with TRBJ2-1; TRBD1 matches at 10 bases. From germline, CDR1 is MNHNY and CDR2 SVGAGI (reference sequence). The ends lost 5 bases at V and 7 bases at J; junction bases unmatched: 8. The CDR3 has 15 residues. Written as DNA, the CDR3 is TGTGCCAGCAGTGTGTCGGGACAGGGGTGGAATGAGCAGTTCTTC. This translates into CASSVSGQGWNEQFF.

J is TRBJ1-2 and V is TRBV7-2; tentatively, D is TRBD1 (6 bases). Germline V gene data show CDR1 as SGHTA and CDR2 as FQGNSA. The CDR3 runs 15 residues. V shed 7 bases and J shed 1 base, with 16 bases lying between them. The CDR3 sequence: CASTSTGFGNYGYTF. CDR3 in DNA: TGTGCCAGCACCAGCACAGGGTTCGGTAACTATGGCTACACCTTC. Drawing the rest from reference TRBV7-2 and TRBJ1-2, the complete variable domain is GAGVSQSPSNKVTEKGKDVELRCDPISGHTALYWYRQSLGQGLEFLIYFQGNSAPDKSGLPSDRFSAERTGGSVSTLTIQRTQQEDSAVYLCASTSTGFGNYGYTFGSGTRLTVV.

This chain joins TRBV5-4 and TRBJ1-2, with 7 nucleotides matching TRBD1. The junction had 7 bases not matched to a gene; V was cut back by 4 bases and J by 4 bases. The CDR3 extends over 14 amino acids. Germline CDR1 and CDR2: SGHNT and YYREEE (reference sequence). CDR3 sequence: CASSAVGQVYGYTF. CDR3 coding DNA: TGTGCCAGCAGCGCCGTAGGACAGGTCTATGGCTACACCTTC.

The chain couples TRBV4-3 to TRBJ1-1, with TRBD1 matching 9 bases. Germline CDR1 is LGHNA and CDR2 is YSLEER. The CDR3 has 13 amino acids. The J segment lost 3 bases and the V segment lost 9 bases, leaving 5 bases of the junction unmatched. CDR3 in DNA: TGCGCCAGTGGGACAGGGTGGGACACTGAAGCTTTCTTT. Its translation: CASGTGWDTEAFF.

This chain joins TRBV19 and TRBJ1-3, with 9 positions matching TRBD1. Germline-derived CDR1 and CDR2 are LNHDA and SQIVND (reference sequence). J gave up 7 bases and V 2 bases, and 3 bases lay outside the gene matches. The CDR3 is 14 residues long. The CDR3 sequence is CASSIRGQGNTIYF. The CDR3 region has the DNA TGTGCCAGTAGTATACGAGGACAGGGGAACACCATATATTTT.

This clone occurred once. The chain joins TRBV7-8 to TRBJ2-5, with 14 bases identical to TRBD2. The germline gives CDR1 SGHVS, CDR2 FQNEAQ. Unmatched junction bases numbered 3, after V lost 10 bases and J lost 2 bases. The CDR3 covers 14 residues. CDR3 in DNA: TGTGCCACCTGGACTAGCGGGGGGCAAGAGACCCAGTACTTC. Encoded protein: CATWTSGGQETQYF.

V gene TRBV7-3 combines with J gene TRBJ1-6; D is perhaps TRBD1 (5 bases). CDR3 size: 14 residues. Per the germline V gene, CDR1 is SGHTA and CDR2 is FQGTGA. V lost 6 bases and J 10 bases, leaving 16 bases between the germline ends. The CDR3 region has the DNA TGTGCCAGCAGTTTGGGACTAACCTCCTCACCCCTCCACTTT. Protein sequence: CASSLGLTSSPLHF.

The rearrangement links TRBV11-3 to TRBJ2-2, with 8 bases identical to TRBD1. This CDR3 is 14 amino acids long. Trimming took 5 bases from V and 7 from J; bases not matched to a gene: 6. The germline gives CDR1 SGHNT, CDR2 YENEEA. The CDR3 DNA follows: TGTGCCAGCAGCGTCGGACAGGGTCACGGGGAGCTGTTTTTT. This codes for CASSVGQGHGELFF.

This chain links TRBV6-1 with TRBJ1-1, with D unclear. The CDR3 length is 10 residues. The V end was cut by 9 bases, the J end by 10 bases, with 12 bases between. The V gene's germline CDR1 is MNHNS and CDR2 SASEGT. The CDR3 here is CASYRAGAFF. The CDR3 bases are TGTGCCAGTTATAGGGCGGGAGCTTTCTTT.

The chain is built from TRBV30 and TRBJ2-5; D is undetermined. The CDR3 is made up of 13 amino acids. Trimming removed 4 bases at V and 5 bases at J, with 14 bases between. Germline-derived CDR1 and CDR2 are GTSNPN and SVGIG (reference sequence). The CDR3 here is CAWMEQNEETQYF. The CDR3 DNA follows: TGTGCCTGGATGGAGCAGAACGAGGAGACCCAGTACTTC.

V usage is TRBV5-6 and J usage is TRBJ1-1; D gene uncertain. The CDR3 contains 15 residues. V was clipped by 1 base and J by 6 bases, with 16 bases between them. CDR1 and CDR2 from the germline V gene are SGHDT and YYEEEE. The DNA for the CDR3 is TGTGCCAGCAGCTTGAGGCCGGGGTACGTAGCTGAAGCTTTCTTT. Translated, it gives CASSLRPGYVAEAFF.

V and J are TRBV10-1 and TRBJ1-2; D is unclear. CDR1 and CDR2 from the germline V gene are WNHNN and SYGVQD (reference sequence). Deletions cut 4 bases from V and 4 bases from J, with 13 bases between. The CDR3 spans 14 residues. CDR3 sequence (DNA): TGCGCCAGCAGTGCCCAGTGGTGGTTCTATGGCTACACCTTC. Its translation: CASSAQWWFYGYTF.